This TCR beta chain originates from a study of blood T cell repertoires in COVID-19. For the study at large: From the United States, Italy and Spain came samples of acute and convalescent COVID-19. The analysed material was cDNA or gDNA that came from T cells, B-cell-depleted T cells, or PBMCs.

The V gene lost 8 bases and the J gene lost 0 bases, with 14 bases spanning the gap. This CDR3 has 15 residues. Germline loops: CDR1 LNHDA, CDR2 SQIVND (reference sequence). Authors' processing steps: The authors estimated nucleated cell counts from reference gene primer amplification. This table comes from immunoSEQ multiplex PCR, and its TCRdb copy is limited to in-frame clones, with some not included. V and J calls and clone size are as listed in that table; D and trimming were resolved from the DNA. Of over 90,000 clones in the sample, roughly 87% were seen once. Material for sequencing was peripheral blood. The rearrangement joins TRBV19 to TRBJ2-1; the D gene is possibly TRBD2 (5 bases). The clonotype was recovered from a human donor in a cohort sampled during active COVID-19. CDR3 in DNA: TGTGCCAGTGAAATAGCGACCGACTCCTACAATGAGCAGTTCTTC. This sequence encodes CASEIATDSYNEQFF. The full variable domain, completed using reference TRBV19 and TRBJ2-1, is DGGITQSPKYLFRKEGQNVTLSCEQNLNHDAMYWYRQDPGQGLRLIYYSQIVNDFQKGDIAEGYSVSREKKESFPLTVTSAQKNPTAFYLCASEIATDSYNEQFFGPGTRLTVL.